This is a list of T cell receptor beta chains from one sample in a study of shared clonotypes between healthy human individuals. Clones were read by immunoSEQ multiplex PCR, and TCRdb kept only the in-frame ones, dropping some. The sample carries 650,000 to 800,000 clones, around 90% recorded once. Sequences were obtained from naive CD8+ T cells sorted from blood. The receptors originated from a man between 25 and 39 years old in good health. Each CDR3 is given with its conserved first and last residue. The D gene is left open where the match is weak. The listing skips clone size in some rows; elsewhere it reads once, few, many or a size class.

CASSLEGLAGGSYNEQFF | TGTGCCAGCAGCTTAGAGGGACTAGCGGGAGGCTCCTACAATGAGCAGTTCTTC | TRBV11-1 | NA | TRBJ2-1 | TRBD2
CAISAGPEQYF | TGTGCCATCAGCGCAGGGCCCGAGCAGTACTTC | TRBV10-3 | NA | TRBJ2-7 | NA
CASSFGQSNQPQHF | TGTGCCAGCAGTTTCGGACAAAGCAATCAGCCCCAGCATTTT | TRBV28 | NA | TRBJ1-5 | NA
CASSAGGGNQPQHF | TGTGCCAGCAGCGCAGGGGGAGGCAATCAGCCCCAGCATTTT | TRBV9 | NA | TRBJ1-5 | TRBD1
CASSFRPEDNEQFF | TGTGCCAGCAGCTTTCGACCCGAGGACAATGAGCAGTTCTTC | TRBV7-8 | NA | TRBJ2-1 | NA
CASKAPGNYEQYF | TGTGCCAGCAAAGCGCCGGGGAACTACGAGCAGTACTTC | TRBV7-9 | NA | TRBJ2-7 | NA
CSVGSNQTYEQYF | TGCAGCGTTGGCTCGAATCAAACCTACGAGCAGTACTTC | TRBV29-1 | NA | TRBJ2-7 | NA
CASSKRLAGGYSNEQFF | TGTGCCAGCAGCAAACGACTAGCGGGAGGGTACTCCAATGAGCAGTTCTTC | TRBV27 | NA | TRBJ2-1 | TRBD2
CASTGNSGGRTNLDTQYF | TGTGCCAGCACGGGCAATTCTGGGGGACGTACGAATCTAGATACGCAGTATTTT | TRBV9 | NA | TRBJ2-3 | NA
CASSQAGTEAFF | TGTGCCAGCAGCCAAGCGGGGACTGAAGCTTTCTTT | TRBV13 | NA | TRBJ1-1 | NA
CASSLASGTGRTDTQYF | TGCGCCAGCAGCTTGGCCTCCGGGACAGGGAGAACAGATACGCAGTATTTT | TRBV5-1 | NA | TRBJ2-3 | TRBD1
CASSLRQGIGNEQFF | TGTGCCAGCAGCTTACGGCAGGGGATCGGCAATGAGCAGTTCTTC | TRBV7-2 | once | TRBJ2-1 | NA
CASSLGRGRANTGELFF | TGCGCCAGCAGCTTAGGAAGGGGGCGGGCGAACACCGGGGAGCTGTTTTTT | TRBV5-1 | NA | TRBJ2-2 | TRBD1
CASGSGNEQFF | TGTGCCAGCGGGAGTGGGAATGAGCAGTTCTTC | TRBV9 | NA | TRBJ2-1 | NA
CASSFASGSTNEQYF | TGTGCCAGCAGCTTTGCTAGCGGGAGTACCAACGAGCAGTACTTC | TRBV5-8 | NA | TRBJ2-7 | TRBD2
CATSRDRGGGNTIYF | TGTGCCACCAGCAGAGATCGAGGCGGGGGAAACACCATATATTTT | TRBV15 | once | TRBJ1-3 | NA
CSAGTGDSYEQYF | TGCAGCGCCGGGACGGGGGACTCCTACGAGCAGTACTTC | TRBV29-1 | NA | TRBJ2-7 | NA
CASNKGEGYEQYF | TGCGCCAGCAACAAGGGGGAGGGCTACGAGCAGTACTTC | TRBV10-1 | NA | TRBJ2-7 | NA
CASSFRAMYHEQYF | TGTGCCAGCAGCTTCCGGGCCATGTATCACGAGCAGTACTTC | TRBV5-4 | NA | TRBJ2-7 | NA
CASSKGCGRARETQYF | TGTGCCAGCAGCAAAGGGTGCGGGAGGGCCAGGGAGACCCAGTACTTC | TRBV21-1 | NA | TRBJ2-5 | NA
CASSLDYFGGYEQYF | TGTGCCAGCAGCTTAGATTATTTCGGGGGATACGAGCAGTACTTC | TRBV11-2 | NA | TRBJ2-7 | NA
CAISEWSGGNYEQYF | TGTGCCATCAGTGAGTGGTCGGGAGGAAACTACGAGCAGTACTTC | TRBV10-3 | NA | TRBJ2-7 | TRBD2
CASSQDQLYNEQFF | TGCGCCAGCAGCCAAGATCAGCTCTACAATGAGCAGTTCTTC | TRBV4-1 | NA | TRBJ2-1 | NA
CASSSSLAPGELFF | TGTGCCAGCAGCTCATCTCTAGCGCCCGGGGAGCTGTTTTTT | TRBV11-2 | once | TRBJ2-2 | NA
CASSLWDSPTDTQYF | TGTGCCAGCAGCCTATGGGACAGTCCCACAGATACGCAGTATTTT | TRBV9 | NA | TRBJ2-3 | TRBD1
CASSYVRTGLYEQYF | TGTGCCAGCAGTTACGTTCGGACAGGGCTGTACGAGCAGTACTTC | TRBV6-5 | NA | TRBJ2-7 | TRBD1
CASSLGVAGDTEAFF | TGTGCCAGCAGCTTAGGAGTGGCTGGGGACACTGAAGCTTTCTTT | TRBV7-6 | NA | TRBJ1-1 | NA
CASSPGGTGAYNEQFF | TGTGCCAGCAGCCCAGGGGGGACAGGGGCGTACAATGAGCAGTTCTTC | TRBV27 | NA | TRBJ2-1 | TRBD1
CASSQGSGLRPYEQFF | TGTGCCAGCAGCCAGGGGAGTGGACTCCGCCCGTATGAGCAGTTCTTC | TRBV7-9 | NA | TRBJ2-1 | NA
CASSGLAGRGTDTQYF | TGTGCCAGCAGTGGTCTAGCGGGTAGGGGAACAGATACGCAGTATTTT | TRBV6-1 | many | TRBJ2-3 | TRBD2
CASRRGITYTTYEQYF | TGTGCCAGCAGGAGGGGAATCACCTACACGACCTACGAGCAGTACTTC | TRBV21-1 | NA | TRBJ2-7 | NA
CASSLPPTGDDTEAFF | TGTGCCAGCAGCTTACCACCGACAGGGGACGACACTGAAGCTTTCTTT | TRBV7-9 | NA | TRBJ1-1 | TRBD1
CASSGDRGYQEQYF | TGTGCCAGCAGCGGGGACAGGGGGTACCAGGAGCAGTACTTC | TRBV7-2 | NA | TRBJ2-7 | TRBD1
CASSPRTGPSSGANVLTF | TGTGCCAGCAGCCCACGGACAGGGCCTAGCTCTGGGGCCAACGTCCTGACTTTC | TRBV7-9 | NA | TRBJ2-6 | TRBD1
CASSLNIREQFF | TGTGCCAGCAGCTTGAATATTCGGGAGCAGTTCTTC | TRBV7-9 | NA | TRBJ2-1 | NA
CASTEGTGAYEQYF | TGTGCCAGCACCGAGGGGACAGGGGCCTACGAGCAGTACTTC | TRBV6-1 | NA | TRBJ2-7 | TRBD1
CASSLSDSPYEQYF | TGTGCCAGCAGTTTAAGTGACAGTCCCTACGAGCAGTACTTC | TRBV28 | NA | TRBJ2-7 | NA
CSVNTGAVQDYGYTF | TGCAGCGTAAACACAGGGGCGGTTCAAGACTATGGCTACACCTTC | TRBV29-1 | once | TRBJ1-2 | TRBD1
CASQGLANSYEQYF | TGCGCCAGCCAAGGACTAGCGAACTCCTACGAGCAGTACTTC | TRBV10-2 | NA | TRBJ2-7 | TRBD2
CASISGREQFF | TGTGCCAGCATATCCGGGAGGGAGCAGTTCTTC | TRBV5-5 | NA | TRBJ2-1 | TRBD2
CASSLLTGADEQYF | TGTGCCAGCAGCTTATTAACGGGTGCAGACGAGCAGTACTTC | TRBV7-3 | NA | TRBJ2-7 | NA
CASSEAGEGEQYF | TGTGCCAGCAGCGAAGCGGGAGAGGGCGAGCAGTACTTC | TRBV7-9 | few | TRBJ2-7 | TRBD2
CASSTRDRINQPQHF | TGTGCCAGCAGTACCCGGGACAGGATAAATCAGCCCCAGCATTTT | TRBV27 | NA | TRBJ1-5 | TRBD1
CASSIGATGQETQYF | TGTGCCAGTAGTATAGGGGCGACAGGGCAAGAGACCCAGTACTTC | TRBV19 | few | TRBJ2-5 | TRBD1
CASSSFAGELFF | TGTGCCAGCAGCTCGTTTGCCGGGGAGCTGTTTTTT | TRBV5-6 | once | TRBJ2-2 | NA
CSATGTGVYEQYF | TGCAGCGCAACCGGGACAGGGGTCTACGAGCAGTACTTC | TRBV29-1 | NA | TRBJ2-7 | TRBD1
CASSQVFGTAEGYGYTF | TGCGCCAGCAGCCAAGTGTTCGGGACAGCTGAGGGCTATGGCTACACCTTC | TRBV4-3 | NA | TRBJ1-2 | TRBD1
CASSRGNNEQFF | TGTGCCAGCAGCCGGGGAAACAATGAGCAGTTCTTC | TRBV27 | NA | TRBJ2-1 | NA
CASAWDGSLVYEQYF | TGTGCCAGCGCTTGGGACGGATCACTGGTCTACGAGCAGTACTTC | TRBV27 | NA | TRBJ2-7 | NA
CSVADSAYGYTF | TGCAGCGTTGCGGACAGCGCGTATGGCTACACCTTC | TRBV29-1 | few | TRBJ1-2 | NA
CASSLAESSYEQYF | TGTGCCAGTAGTCTAGCGGAGAGCTCCTACGAGCAGTACTTC | TRBV19 | NA | TRBJ2-7 | TRBD2
CASSPGQGVSGYTF | TGTGCCAGCAGCCCGGGACAGGGAGTCTCCGGCTACACCTTC | TRBV11-1 | NA | TRBJ1-2 | TRBD1
CASSEVAGGLRYF | TGTGCCAGCAGTGAAGTAGCGGGAGGGCTGCGGTACTTC | TRBV6-1 | NA | TRBJ2-7 | TRBD2
CASSLDSYEQYF | TGCGCCAGCAGTTTAGACAGCTACGAGCAGTACTTC | TRBV10-1 | NA | TRBJ2-7 | NA
CSVEDRGRGLFSGANVLTF | TGCAGCGTTGAAGATAGGGGCCGGGGGCTGTTCTCTGGGGCCAACGTCCTGACTTTC | TRBV29-1 | NA | TRBJ2-6 | NA
CATSRDRGRAAEQYF | TGTGCCACCAGCAGAGATCGCGGGAGGGCTGCTGAGCAGTACTTC | TRBV15 | once | TRBJ2-7 | TRBD2
CASSQAVRGRAYEQYF | TGTGCCAGCAGCCAAGCTGTTCGCGGGAGGGCTTACGAGCAGTACTTC | TRBV14 | NA | TRBJ2-7 | TRBD2
CASSEAMVGHSNYGYTF | TGCGCCAGCAGTGAGGCTATGGTCGGACACTCTAACTATGGCTACACCTTC | TRBV10-1 | few | TRBJ1-2 | NA
CASSLAGKLFF | TGTGCCAGCAGCTTGGCGGGAAAACTGTTTTTT | TRBV5-5 | NA | TRBJ1-4 | NA
CASTYSRGSAETQYF | TGTGCCAGCACTTACTCGCGGGGGTCCGCCGAGACCCAGTACTTC | TRBV6-5 | NA | TRBJ2-5 | TRBD2